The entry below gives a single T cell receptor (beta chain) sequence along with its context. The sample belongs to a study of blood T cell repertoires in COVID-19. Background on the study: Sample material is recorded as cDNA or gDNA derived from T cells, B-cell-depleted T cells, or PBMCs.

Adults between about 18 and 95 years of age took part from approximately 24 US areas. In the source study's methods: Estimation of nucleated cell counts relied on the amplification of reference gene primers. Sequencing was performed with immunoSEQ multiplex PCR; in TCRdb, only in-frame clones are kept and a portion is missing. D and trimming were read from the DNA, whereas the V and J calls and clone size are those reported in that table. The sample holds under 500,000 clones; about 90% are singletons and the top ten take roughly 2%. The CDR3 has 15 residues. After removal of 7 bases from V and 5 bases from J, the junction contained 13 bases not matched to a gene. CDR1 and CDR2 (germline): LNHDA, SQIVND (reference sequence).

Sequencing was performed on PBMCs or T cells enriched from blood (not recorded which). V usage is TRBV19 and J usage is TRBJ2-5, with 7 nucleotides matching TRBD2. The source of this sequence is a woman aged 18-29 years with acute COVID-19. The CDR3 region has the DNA TGTGCCAGTAACTTGAAAGGACTAGGTGGGGAGACCCAGTACTTC. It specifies CASNLKGLGGETQYF.